The rows below give T cell receptor beta chains drawn from one sample of a study of cytomegalovirus exposure and HLA in healthy donors. Here immunoSEQ multiplex PCR was the method, and the copy in TCRdb shows in-frame clones only, minus some. Of more than 85,000 clones listed, 63% are singletons. Sequencing input: PBMCs. The source of these receptors is a human donor in good health. Each CDR3 is given with its conserved first and last residue. The D gene is left open where the match is weak. Clone sizes are given selectively: once, few, many, or a class where the clone is expanded.

V	D	J	size	CDR3	DNA
TRBV6-5	.	TRBJ1-1	.	CASSSGDFLRVAFF	TGTGCCAGCAGTTCAGGGGATTTTTTACGCGTAGCTTTCTTT
TRBV19	.	TRBJ2-4	.	CASSILQGGVAKNIQYF	TGTGCCAGTAGTATTCTACAGGGGGGGGTAGCCAAAAACATTCAGTACTTC
TRBV6-5	.	TRBJ2-2	.	CASSYRPGSTGELFF	TGTGCCAGCAGTTATCGCCCGGGTAGCACCGGGGAGCTGTTTTTT
TRBV5-1	TRBD2	TRBJ2-1	few	CASNLAGGPDNEQFF	TGCGCCAGCAACTTAGCGGGAGGGCCGGACAATGAGCAGTTCTTC
TRBV29-1	TRBD1	TRBJ2-7	.	CSVRQGVSYEQYF	TGCAGCGTTCGACAGGGTGTTTCCTACGAGCAGTACTTC
TRBV10-3	TRBD1	TRBJ1-5	.	CAINSGGADQPQHF	TGTGCCATCAACTCAGGGGGCGCGGATCAGCCCCAGCATTTT
TRBV18	.	TRBJ2-5	.	CASSPSLQETQYF	TGTGCCAGCTCACCAAGCCTCCAAGAGACCCAGTACTTC
TRBV7-9	.	TRBJ1-1	.	CASSFAVGLNTEAFF	TGTGCCAGCAGCTTCGCTGTCGGGTTGAACACTGAAGCTTTCTTT
TRBV4-1	TRBD1	TRBJ2-2	few	CASSQLTGGRAGELFF	TGCGCCAGCAGCCAATTAACAGGGGGGAGAGCCGGGGAGCTGTTTTTT
TRBV27	TRBD1	TRBJ2-1	.	CASSSYRDRANNEQFF	TGTGCCAGCAGTTCCTACCGGGACAGAGCTAACAATGAGCAGTTCTTC
TRBV7-9	TRBD2	TRBJ2-3	.	CASSAPLTSGSTDTQYF	TGTGCCAGCAGCGCACCTCTGACTAGCGGGAGCACAGATACGCAGTATTTT
TRBV7-9	TRBD2	TRBJ2-1	.	CASSESGRPHEQFF	TGTGCCAGCAGCGAAAGCGGGAGGCCCCATGAGCAGTTCTTC
TRBV19	TRBD1	TRBJ1-4	few	CASSIRGTNEKLFF	TGTGCCAGTAGTATCAGGGGGACTAATGAAAAACTGTTTTTT
TRBV5-1	TRBD2	TRBJ2-1	.	CASLPAGGAWNEQFF	TGCGCCAGCTTACCAGCGGGAGGGGCGTGGAATGAGCAGTTCTTC
TRBV19	TRBD1	TRBJ2-5	once	CASSTKTGVETQYF	TGTGCCAGTAGTACAAAGACAGGGGTGGAGACCCAGTACTTC
TRBV28	TRBD1	TRBJ1-1	.	CASIVRGRTEAFF	TGTGCCAGCATCGTCAGGGGGCGGACTGAAGCTTTCTTT
TRBV5-4	TRBD1	TRBJ2-7	.	CASSLFGQGSYEQYF	TGTGCCAGCAGCTTGTTCGGACAGGGTTCCTACGAGCAGTACTTC
TRBV5-1	.	TRBJ2-7	.	CASSSPLERTYEQYF	TGCGCCAGCAGTTCACCACTAGAGAGGACCTACGAGCAGTACTTC
TRBV9	TRBD1	TRBJ2-1	.	CASRPPGQGLNNEQFF	TGTGCCAGCAGACCTCCTGGACAGGGCCTCAACAATGAGCAGTTCTTC
TRBV9	TRBD2	TRBJ2-7	.	CASSVESGGSGVYGQYF	TGTGCCAGCAGCGTAGAGTCCGGCGGGAGTGGTGTGTACGGGCAGTACTTC
TRBV5-1	.	TRBJ2-7	.	CASSLDTGTEQYF	TGCGCCAGCAGCTTGGATACAGGAACCGAGCAGTACTTC
TRBV7-9	.	TRBJ1-2	.	CASSTSSLIYGYTF	TGTGCCAGCAGCACATCGTCCCTTATCTATGGCTACACCTTC
TRBV7-7	TRBD2	TRBJ2-2	.	CASSSSGLAGTGELFF	TGTGCCAGCAGCTCCTCGGGACTAGCGGGAACCGGGGAGCTGTTTTTT
TRBV28	.	TRBJ1-1	.	CASSSDKVNTEAFF	TGTGCCAGCAGTTCTGACAAGGTGAACACTGAAGCTTTCTTT
TRBV6-4	TRBD2	TRBJ2-3	few	CASSAGGSSGDTQYF	TGTGCCAGCAGTGCTGGCGGGAGCTCTGGAGATACGCAGTATTTT
TRBV4-2	.	TRBJ1-1	.	CASSQVRLDMNTEAFF	TGTGCCAGCAGCCAAGTACGCCTCGACATGAACACTGAAGCTTTCTTT
TRBV19	TRBD1	TRBJ2-7	few	CASSIRDRPSYEQYF	TGTGCCAGTAGCATCCGGGACAGACCCTCCTACGAGCAGTACTTC
TRBV6-1	.	TRBJ1-2	.	CASRPSGTLDGYTF	TGTGCCAGTAGACCCTCCGGGACTCTAGATGGCTACACCTTC
TRBV5-1	TRBD1	TRBJ1-3	once	CASSSRQGGFSGNTIYF	TGCGCCAGCAGCTCAAGACAGGGCGGGTTTTCAGGAAACACCATATATTTT
TRBV7-9	TRBD2	TRBJ2-1	.	CASSSGLAESGMSNNEQFF	TGTGCCAGCAGCTCCGGACTAGCGGAATCGGGGATGTCGAACAATGAGCAGTTCTTC
TRBV4-1	TRBD1	TRBJ1-5	.	CASSQVTGGGQPQHF	TGCGCCAGCAGCCAGGTGACAGGGGGAGGGCAGCCCCAGCATTTT
TRBV30	.	TRBJ2-2	.	CAWILGGTGELFF	TGTGCCTGGATTCTAGGGGGCACCGGGGAGCTGTTTTTT
TRBV10-3	.	TRBJ2-7	once	CAIRSTDGVTYEQYF	TGTGCCATCAGGTCGACAGATGGCGTTACCTACGAGCAGTACTTC
TRBV4-1	.	TRBJ2-7	.	CASSQPGIEYEQYF	TGCGCCAGCAGCCAACCAGGGATCGAATACGAGCAGTACTTC
TRBV4-1	.	TRBJ2-2	.	CASSPLPTGTGELFF	TGCGCCAGCAGCCCCCTGCCGACTGGCACCGGGGAGCTGTTTTTT
TRBV7-9	.	TRBJ2-1	.	CASSFGGFSYNEQFF	TGTGCCAGCAGCTTCGGCGGGTTCTCCTACAATGAGCAGTTCTTC
TRBV27	TRBD2	TRBJ2-1	few	CASSSLAGSYNEQFF	TGTGCCAGCAGTTCCTTAGCGGGATCGTACAATGAGCAGTTCTTC
TRBV27	.	TRBJ1-2	.	CASSFREDYGYTF	TGTGCCAGCAGTTTTAGGGAGGACTATGGCTACACCTTC
TRBV7-6	.	TRBJ1-4	few	CASSSRTSLGEKLFF	TGTGCCAGCAGCTCGAGGACAAGCTTAGGGGAAAAACTGTTTTTT
TRBV11-3	TRBD1	TRBJ2-3	.	CASSLGQGEHTDTQYF	TGTGCCAGCAGCTTAGGACAGGGGGAGCACACCGATACGCAGTATTTT
TRBV5-1	.	TRBJ2-1	.	CASSPRDFPGVDNEQFF	TGCGCCAGCAGCCCTAGGGACTTCCCGGGGGTCGACAATGAGCAGTTCTTC
TRBV7-6	.	TRBJ2-7	few	CASSFNEGGEQYF	TGTGCCAGCAGCTTCAACGAAGGAGGCGAGCAGTACTTC
TRBV6-5	.	TRBJ2-3	.	CASRLSGSSTDTQYF	TGTGCCAGCAGACTCTCAGGGTCTAGCACAGATACGCAGTATTTT
TRBV19	.	TRBJ2-1	few	CASKGNGGSYNEQFF	TGTGCCAGTAAGGGAAACGGGGGTTCCTACAATGAGCAGTTCTTC
TRBV5-1	TRBD1	TRBJ2-5	.	CASHPTGSQETQYF	TGCGCCAGCCATCCGACAGGGTCGCAAGAGACCCAGTACTTC
TRBV6-1	.	TRBJ1-1	.	CASSPRVNTEAFF	TGTGCCAGCAGTCCCAGGGTGAACACTGAAGCTTTCTTT
TRBV4-1	TRBD1	TRBJ1-1	.	CASSQDRFSGTAKDTEAFF	TGCGCCAGCAGCCAAGATAGGTTTAGCGGGACAGCAAAAGACACTGAAGCTTTCTTT
TRBV13	.	TRBJ1-3	.	CASSPRRLSGNTIYF	TGTGCCAGCAGCCCCCGCAGACTCTCCGGAAACACCATATATTTT
TRBV19	TRBD2	TRBJ2-7	.	CASSIASGGLNYEQYF	TGTGCCAGTAGTATAGCCTCGGGGGGACTGAATTACGAGCAGTACTTC
TRBV5-1	TRBD1	TRBJ2-7	.	CASSLGDRVHEQYF	TGCGCCAGCAGCTTGGGGGACAGGGTGCACGAGCAGTACTTC
TRBV6-4	TRBD1	TRBJ1-1	.	CASRLEQGASEAFF	TGTGCCAGCAGACTTGAACAGGGGGCCTCTGAAGCTTTCTTT
TRBV7-3	.	TRBJ2-1	.	CASSVSGLPTYNEQFF	TGTGCCAGCAGCGTCTCGGGACTCCCGACTTACAATGAGCAGTTCTTC
TRBV27	TRBD1	TRBJ2-7	once	CASKTPGQGAGEQYF	TGTGCCAGTAAGACCCCGGGACAGGGGGCAGGGGAGCAGTACTTC
TRBV5-4	.	TRBJ2-3	.	CASKVRPTDTQYF	TGTGCCAGCAAGGTGCGGCCCACAGATACGCAGTATTTT
TRBV19	TRBD1	TRBJ1-1	few	CASTLTGDTEAFF	TGTGCCAGTACCTTGACAGGGGACACTGAAGCTTTCTTT
TRBV6-1	.	TRBJ2-7	few	CASSEENSSYEQYF	TGTGCCAGCAGTGAAGAAAACAGCTCCTACGAGCAGTACTTC
TRBV11-3	TRBD2	TRBJ2-7	.	CASSLVLGTSGSFPYEQYF	TGTGCCAGCAGCTTAGTCCTCGGGACTAGCGGGAGCTTTCCCTACGAGCAGTACTTC